This record looks at one T cell receptor (beta chain) sequence and its context. The sample comes from a study of control samples from healthy donors and cancer patients. V lost 4 bases and J lost 0; bases outside the gene matches: 11. The CDR3 is 18 amino acids. Germline V gene data show CDR1 as SGHDN and CDR2 as FVKESK. The repertoire was sequenced with immunoSEQ multiplex PCR; TCRdb's copy has only in-frame clones and lacks some. This table holds about 140,000 clones, around 88% found once. Sequencing was done on a sample of blood. This rearrangement joins TRBV14 to TRBJ2-7; 11 bases agree with TRBD2. The receptor was derived from a young man in good health. The CDR3 region has the DNA TGTGCCAGCAGCCTCCCTAGCGGGGGGCCGCGGGTCTCCTACGAGCAGTACTTC. Protein product: CASSLPSGGPRVSYEQYF. The full variable domain, rest sourced from reference TRBV14 and TRBJ2-7, is EAGVTQFPSHSVIEKGQTVTLRCDPISGHDNLYWYRRVMGKEIKFLLHFVKESKQDESGMPNNRFLAERTGGTYSTLKVQPAELEDSGVYFCASSLPSGGPRVSYEQYFGPGTRLTVT.